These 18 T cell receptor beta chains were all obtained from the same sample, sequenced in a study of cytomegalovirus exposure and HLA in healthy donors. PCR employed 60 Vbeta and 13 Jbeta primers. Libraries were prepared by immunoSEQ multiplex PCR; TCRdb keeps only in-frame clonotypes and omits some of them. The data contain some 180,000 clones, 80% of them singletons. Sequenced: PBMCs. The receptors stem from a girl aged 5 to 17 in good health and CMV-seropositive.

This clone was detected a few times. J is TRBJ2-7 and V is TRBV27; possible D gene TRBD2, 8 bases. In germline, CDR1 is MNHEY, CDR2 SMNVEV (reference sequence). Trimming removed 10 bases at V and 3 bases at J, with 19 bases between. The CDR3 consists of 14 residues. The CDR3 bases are TGTGCCACCCTCGGGGGGGACAGCGTCTACGAGCAGTACTTC. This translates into CATLGGDSVYEQYF.

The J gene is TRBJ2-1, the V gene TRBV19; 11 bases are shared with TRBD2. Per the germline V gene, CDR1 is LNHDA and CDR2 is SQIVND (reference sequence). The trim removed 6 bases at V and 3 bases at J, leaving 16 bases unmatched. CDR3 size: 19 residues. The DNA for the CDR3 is TGTGCCAGTAGGCCCCCAACCTCTCTAGCGGGAGGCCTCTACAATGAGCAGTTCTTC. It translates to CASRPPTSLAGGLYNEQFF. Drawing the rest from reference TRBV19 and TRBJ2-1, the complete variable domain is DGGITQSPKYLFRKEGQNVTLSCEQNLNHDAMYWYRQDPGQGLRLIYYSQIVNDFQKGDIAEGYSVSREKKESFPLTVTSAQKNPTAFYLCASRPPTSLAGGLYNEQFFGPGTRLTVL.

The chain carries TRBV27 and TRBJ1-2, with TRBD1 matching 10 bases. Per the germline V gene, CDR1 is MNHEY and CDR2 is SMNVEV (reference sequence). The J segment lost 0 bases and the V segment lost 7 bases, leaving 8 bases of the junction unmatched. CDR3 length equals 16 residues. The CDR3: CASNPGQGKTNYGYTF. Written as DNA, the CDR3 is TGTGCCAGCAACCCGGGACAGGGGAAGACTAACTATGGCTACACCTTC.

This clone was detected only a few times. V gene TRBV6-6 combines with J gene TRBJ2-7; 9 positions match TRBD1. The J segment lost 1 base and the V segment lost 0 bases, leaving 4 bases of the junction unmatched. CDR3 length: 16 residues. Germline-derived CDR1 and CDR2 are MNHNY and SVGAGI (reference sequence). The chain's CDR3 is CASSYSLGQGSYEQYF. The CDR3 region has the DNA TGTGCCAGCAGTTACTCGTTGGGACAGGGATCCTACGAGCAGTACTTC.

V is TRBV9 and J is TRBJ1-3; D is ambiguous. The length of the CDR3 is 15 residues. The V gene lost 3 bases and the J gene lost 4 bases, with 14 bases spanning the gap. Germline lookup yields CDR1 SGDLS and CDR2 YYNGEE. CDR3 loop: CASSAGREGGNTIYF. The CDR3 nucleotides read TGTGCCAGCAGCGCGGGGAGGGAAGGCGGAAACACCATATATTTT.

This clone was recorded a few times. CDR3 DNA sequence: TGTGCCAGCAGTGACCCAGACATCTCCTACAATGAGCAGTTCTTC. Amino acids: CASSDPDISYNEQFF. This chain connects TRBV2 to TRBJ2-1, with no clear D. Germline V gene sequence: CDR1 SNHLY, CDR2 FYNNEI. This CDR3 has 15 residues. V was cut by 3 bases and J by 0 bases, with 9 bases left in between.

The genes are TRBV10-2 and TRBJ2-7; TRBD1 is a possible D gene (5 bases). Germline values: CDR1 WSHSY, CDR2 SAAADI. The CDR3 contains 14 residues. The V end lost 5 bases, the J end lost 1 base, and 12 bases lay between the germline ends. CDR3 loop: CASSRSPGSYEQYF. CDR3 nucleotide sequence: TGCGCCAGCAGTCGAAGCCCAGGGTCCTACGAGCAGTACTTC.

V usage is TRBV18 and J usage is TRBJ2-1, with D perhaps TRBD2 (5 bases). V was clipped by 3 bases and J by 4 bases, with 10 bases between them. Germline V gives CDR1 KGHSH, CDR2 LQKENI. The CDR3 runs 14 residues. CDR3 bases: TGTGCCAGCTCACCCATCCAGCGGTACAATGAGCAGTTCTTC. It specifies CASSPIQRYNEQFF.

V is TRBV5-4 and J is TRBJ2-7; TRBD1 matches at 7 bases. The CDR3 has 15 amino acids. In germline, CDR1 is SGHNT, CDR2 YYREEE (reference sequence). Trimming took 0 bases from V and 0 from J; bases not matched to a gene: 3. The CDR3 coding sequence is TGTGCCAGCAGCTTGGTAGGGGGCAGCTCCTACGAGCAGTACTTC. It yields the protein CASSLVGGSSYEQYF.

The CDR3 loop is CASSLGWGGSRDEQYF. For the CDR3, the DNA is TGTGCCAGCAGCTTGGGGTGGGGAGGGAGTCGAGACGAGCAGTACTTC. J is TRBJ2-7 and V is TRBV5-4; TRBD2 matches at 7 bases. From germline, CDR1 is SGHNT and CDR2 YYREEE (reference sequence). The V segment lost 0 bases and the J segment 5 bases; nucleotides outside the gene matches: 11. This CDR3 has 16 residues.

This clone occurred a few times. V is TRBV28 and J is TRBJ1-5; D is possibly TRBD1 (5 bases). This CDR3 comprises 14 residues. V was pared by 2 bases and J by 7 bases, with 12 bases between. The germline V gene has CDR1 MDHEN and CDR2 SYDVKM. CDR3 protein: CASSLQGGRQPQHF. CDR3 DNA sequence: TGTGCCAGCAGTTTACAGGGCGGCCGGCAGCCCCAGCATTTT.

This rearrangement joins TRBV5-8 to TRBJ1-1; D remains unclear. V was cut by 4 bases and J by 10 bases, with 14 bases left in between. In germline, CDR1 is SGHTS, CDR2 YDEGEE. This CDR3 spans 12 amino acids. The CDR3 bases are TGTGCCAGCAGCATCGGAGGGCTTGGAGCTTTCTTT. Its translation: CASSIGGLGAFF.

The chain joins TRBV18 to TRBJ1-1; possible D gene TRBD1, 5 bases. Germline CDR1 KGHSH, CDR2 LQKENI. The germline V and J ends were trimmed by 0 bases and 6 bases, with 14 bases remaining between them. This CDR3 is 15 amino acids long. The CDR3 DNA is TGTGCCAGCTCACCACCGTCCAGGGATGCCTCTGAAGCTTTCTTT. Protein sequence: CASSPPSRDASEAFF. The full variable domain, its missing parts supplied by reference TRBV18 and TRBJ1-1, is NAGVMQNPRHLVRRRGQEARLRCSPMKGHSHVYWYRQLPEEGLKFMVYLQKENIIDESGMPKERFSAEFPKEGPSILRIQQVVRGDSAAYFCASSPPSRDASEAFFGQGTRLTVV.

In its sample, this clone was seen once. The CDR3 sequence: CASGQVQETQYF. CDR3 coding DNA: TGTGCCAGCGGACAGGTACAAGAGACCCAGTACTTC. The chain links TRBV2 to TRBJ2-5, with 7 bases fitting TRBD1. This CDR3 is 12 amino acids long. CDR1 SNHLY and CDR2 FYNNEI come from the germline V gene. The V and J ends lost 8 bases and 2 bases, in that order; junction bases with no gene match: 2.

CDR3 in amino acids: CAWGRGGTNEKLFF. CDR3 coding DNA: TGTGCCTGGGGTAGGGGGGGAACTAATGAAAAACTGTTTTTT. This sequence joins TRBV30 and TRBJ1-4, with a weak D call TRBD1 (6 bases). This CDR3 comprises 14 residues. The germline V gene has CDR1 GTSNPN and CDR2 SVGIG (reference sequence). V was trimmed by 5 bases and J by 1 base, leaving 11 bases between them.

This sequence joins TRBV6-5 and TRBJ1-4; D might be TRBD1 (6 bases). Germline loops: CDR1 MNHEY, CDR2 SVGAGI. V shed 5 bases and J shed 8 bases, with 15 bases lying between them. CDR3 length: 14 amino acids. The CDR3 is CASSGARGGEKLFF. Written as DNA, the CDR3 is TGTGCCAGCAGTGGCGCCAGGGGCGGGGAAAAACTGTTTTTT.

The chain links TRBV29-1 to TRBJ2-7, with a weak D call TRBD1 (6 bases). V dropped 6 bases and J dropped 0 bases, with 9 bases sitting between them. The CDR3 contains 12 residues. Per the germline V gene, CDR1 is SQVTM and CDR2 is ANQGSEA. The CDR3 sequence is CSVRDNSYEQYF. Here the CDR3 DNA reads TGCAGCGTCCGGGACAACTCCTACGAGCAGTACTTC.

Written as DNA, the CDR3 is TGCAGCGTGACTAGTACCGGGACAGGGGGCGTCTATGGCTACACCTTC. It yields the protein CSVTSTGTGGVYGYTF. The V call is TRBV29-1, the J call TRBJ1-2; 12 bases line up with TRBD1. V lost 6 bases, J lost 4 bases, and 12 bases stayed unmatched. Germline V gene data show CDR1 as SQVTM and CDR2 as ANQGSEA. The CDR3 consists of 16 residues.